Presented here are 13 T cell receptor beta chains from one specimen sequenced in a study of beta chain features in type 1 diabetes. The whole isolated RNA underwent reverse transcription, so sequencing captured expressed TCRB transcripts. The repertoire was sequenced with immunoSEQ multiplex PCR; TCRdb's copy has only in-frame clones and lacks some. The sample lists 860,000 or so clones; about a sixth were seen once. The sequenced sample consisted of naive CD4+ T cells from blood. These receptors were collected from a woman younger than 35 in good health.

This chain uses TRBV6-5 with TRBJ2-7; the D gene is possibly TRBD1 (6 bases). The germline gives CDR1 MNHEY, CDR2 SVGAGI. V was cut by 1 base and J by 3 bases, with 16 bases left in between. The CDR3 totals 16 residues. The CDR3 loop is CASSYLGGRGDYEQYF. The CDR3 nucleotides read TGTGCCAGCAGTTACTTGGGTGGCAGGGGAGACTACGAGCAGTACTTC.

The chain couples TRBV14 to TRBJ1-1, with 8 bases fitting TRBD1. The germline gives CDR1 SGHDN, CDR2 FVKESK. V gave up 6 bases and J gave up 6 bases; unmatched junction bases: 6. This CDR3 is built from 13 residues. The CDR3 loop is CASSRQGRSEAFF. CDR3 nucleotides: TGTGCCAGCAGTCGACAGGGGAGGTCTGAAGCTTTCTTT.

The gene calls are TRBV6-1 and TRBJ1-2; D uncertain. CDR3 length: 13 amino acids. Trimming left V 0 bases short and J 3 bases short, with 5 bases between. Germline V CDR1 and CDR2: MNHNS, SASEGT. The CDR3 loop reads CASSEATDYGYTF. CDR3 sequence (DNA): TGTGCCAGCAGTGAAGCAACAGACTATGGCTACACCTTC.

V and J are TRBV28 and TRBJ2-3; 11 bases line up with TRBD1. V trimming: 1 base; J trimming: 4 bases; junction bases outside the gene matches: 7. CDR3 size: 17 residues. Germline V gene lookup returns CDR1 MDHEN and CDR2 SYDVKM. The DNA for the CDR3 is TGTGCCAGCAGTTTATCTCCCGGGACAGGGGGGTCAGATACGCAGTATTTT. The encoded protein is CASSLSPGTGGSDTQYF.

The chain carries TRBV7-9 and TRBJ2-7; TRBD2 aligns across 12 bases. The ends lost 5 bases at V and 2 bases at J; junction bases unmatched: 7. This CDR3 contains 16 residues. Looked up from germline, CDR1 is SEHNR and CDR2 is FQNEAQ (reference sequence). The CDR3 region has the DNA TGTGCCAGCAGCCGACGGACTAGCGGGATAGCCTACGAGCAGTACTTC. The encoded protein is CASSRRTSGIAYEQYF.

On this clone: The sample has other DNA sequences that encode this CDR3 too. V and J are TRBV18 and TRBJ2-7; perhaps TRBD1 as D (6 bases). The V gene's germline CDR1 is KGHSH and CDR2 LQKENI. The ends were cut back, 1 base at V and 2 bases at J, with 9 bases in the middle. The CDR3 has 14 amino acids. The CDR3 reads CASSPLGQPYEQYF. The CDR3 nucleotides read TGTGCCAGCTCACCACTCGGACAGCCCTACGAGCAGTACTTC.

The chain is built from TRBV11-2 and TRBJ2-7; D possibly corresponds to TRBD2 (6 bases). Germline CDR1 and CDR2: SGHAT and FQNNGV. The V end lost 5 bases, the J end lost 2 bases, and 13 bases lay between the germline ends. This CDR3 contains 14 residues. This CDR3 is CASSPASDPYEQYF. CDR3 bases: TGTGCCAGCAGCCCCGCTAGCGACCCCTACGAGCAGTACTTC. The full variable domain, in which reference TRBV11-2 and TRBJ2-7 provide the parts outside the CDR3, is EAGVAQSPRYKIIEKRQSVAFWCNPISGHATLYWYQQILGQGPKLLIQFQNNGVVDDSQLPKDRFSAERLKGVDSTLKIQPAKLEDSAVYLCASSPASDPYEQYFGPGTRLTVT.

The V call is TRBV4-3, the J call TRBJ2-5; unclear D gene. The ends were cut back, 4 bases at V and 2 bases at J, with 8 bases in the middle. There are 13 residues in the CDR3. Germline V gene sequence: CDR1 LGHNA, CDR2 YSLEER. This chain's CDR3 is CASSLHLQETQYF. DNA for the CDR3: TGCGCCAGCAGCCTACACCTACAAGAGACCCAGTACTTC.

In this sample, this clone turned up a few times. The chain uses TRBV6-5 and TRBJ2-7; the D gene is possibly TRBD1 (7 bases). The CDR3 runs to 14 residues. V was clipped by 2 bases and J by 9 bases, with 17 bases between them. Germline V gene sequence: CDR1 MNHEY, CDR2 SVGAGI. Here the CDR3 reads CASSYRGTAVGQYF. CDR3 coding DNA: TGTGCCAGCAGTTACCGCGGGACAGCCGTCGGGCAGTACTTC.

This clone was counted a few times. The V and J genes are TRBV6-1 and TRBJ1-1; D ambiguous. Trimming shortened V by 10 bases and J by 6 bases, and 15 bases separated the two germline ends. The CDR3 length is 12 residues. Per the germline V gene, CDR1 is MNHNS and CDR2 is SASEGT. The CDR3 loop reads CAIQTQYAEAFF. The CDR3 DNA reads as TGTGCCATCCAAACTCAGTACGCTGAAGCTTTCTTT.

In its sample, this clone was seen a few times. The chain combines TRBV4-2 with TRBJ2-3; no reliable D call. Germline CDR1 is LGHNA and CDR2 is YNFKEQ. CDR3 length equals 13 residues. V lost 0 bases, J lost 5 bases, and 6 bases lay in between. CDR3 DNA: TGTGCCAGCAGCCAAGATATGGGAGATACGCAGTATTTT. Translation: CASSQDMGDTQYF.

The sample holds a few counts of this clone. The chain carries TRBV4-1 and TRBJ2-1, with 11 bases that match TRBD2. Germline V gene lookup returns CDR1 MGHRA and CDR2 YSYEKL. The CDR3 sequence is 18 residues long. The junction had 8 bases not matched to a gene; V was cut back by 1 base and J by 3 bases. The CDR3 region has the DNA TGCGCCAGCAGCCAAGGCGTCTCGGGACTAGCGGTCTACAATGAGCAGTTCTTC. Amino acid sequence: CASSQGVSGLAVYNEQFF.

This clone was picked up a small number of times. The V gene is TRBV6-5, the J gene TRBJ2-2; D is perhaps TRBD2 (6 bases). Germline V gene sequence: CDR1 MNHEY, CDR2 SVGAGI. This CDR3 comprises 16 residues. The germline V and J ends were trimmed by 0 bases and 3 bases, with 11 bases remaining between them. CDR3 coding DNA: TGTGCCAGCAGTTACTCTCGCGGGGCGCACACCGGGGAGCTGTTTTTT. This translates into CASSYSRGAHTGELFF.